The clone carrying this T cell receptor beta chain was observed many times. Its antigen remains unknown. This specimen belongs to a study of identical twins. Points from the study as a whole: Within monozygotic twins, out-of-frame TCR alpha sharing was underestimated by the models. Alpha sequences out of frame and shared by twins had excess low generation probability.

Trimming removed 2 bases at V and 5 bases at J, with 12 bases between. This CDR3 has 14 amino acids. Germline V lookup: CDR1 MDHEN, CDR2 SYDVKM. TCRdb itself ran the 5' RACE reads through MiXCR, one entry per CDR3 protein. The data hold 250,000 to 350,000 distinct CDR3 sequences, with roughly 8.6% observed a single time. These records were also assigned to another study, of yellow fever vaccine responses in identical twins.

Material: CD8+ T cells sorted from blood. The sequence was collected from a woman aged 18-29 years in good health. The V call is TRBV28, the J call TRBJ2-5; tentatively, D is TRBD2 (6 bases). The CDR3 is CASSLGGTRETQYF. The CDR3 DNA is TGTGCCAGCAGTTTAGGGGGGACGCGGGAGACCCAGTACTTC.